The clone carrying this T cell receptor beta chain occurred many times. This sample was included in a study of T-cell reconstitution after alpha-beta-depleted transplantation in children. Germline V gene data show CDR1 as MNHNS and CDR2 as SASEGT. The CDR3 consists of 14 residues. V gave up 8 bases and J gave up 4 bases, with 18 bases separating them. Preparation of the TCRbeta library was carried out with unique molecular identifiers. TCRdb itself ran the PCR reads through MiXCR, one entry per CDR3 protein. Counted here are approximately 420,000 distinct CDR3 sequences, roughly a tenth occurring once; the ten biggest clones make up 5% to 6.5%.

The gene calls are TRBV6-1 and TRBJ2-7, with D perhaps TRBD2 (7 bases). Sequences were derived from PBMCs from the stem cell graft donor, sampled from the stem cell graft. This TCR was sampled from a human donor who donated a stem cell graft to a child with acute myeloid leukemia. The CDR3, as DNA: TGTGCCAGCCGGAGGGGGGAGGGCCGGTACGAGCAGTACTTC. This codes for CASRRGEGRYEQYF.